This T cell receptor (beta chain) emerged from a study of cytomegalovirus exposure and HLA in healthy donors. The V gene lost 9 bases and the J gene lost 0 bases, with 15 bases spanning the gap. CDR1 is SGHAT, CDR2 FQDESV, per germline (reference sequence). The CDR3 has 14 residues. The PCR contained 60 Vbeta and 13 Jbeta primers. Sequencing used immunoSEQ multiplex PCR; TCRdb keeps in-frame clones, though not all of them. This sample has 85,000 to 130,000 clones; more than 70% occur once, and the top ten carry about 2.3%. The sequencing sample was made of PBMCs. The receptor comes from a man aged 35-49 years in good health and CMV-seronegative. The V and J genes are TRBV11-1 and TRBJ2-7; D gene uncertain. In nucleotides, the CDR3 is TGTGCCAGTTCCCCCAGACGACTCTCCTACGAGCAGTACTTC. As protein: CASSPRRLSYEQYF.